The present entry profiles one T cell receptor beta chain with its context. This clonotype was counted ten times or more. Its specific antigen is unknown. Per-base quality was not reported, and no clone a single base away is much larger than it. The sample belongs to a study of lung T cells in sarcoidosis with Löfgren's syndrome (dated by TCRdb to the late 2010s). Study-level background: Sarcoidosis was characterized as a granulomatous disease that is mostly pulmonary, in which CD4+ T cells accumulate in bronchoalveolar lavage fluid. The repertoire analyses concentrated on Lofgren's syndrome patients.

The V and J ends are trimmed by 4 bases and 2 bases, leaving 14 bases between them. The CDR3, cysteine through phenylalanine, is 14 amino acids long. Only CDR3 DNA remains: 42 bases, in frame from the first base. Via the germline V gene, CDR1 is SQVTM and CDR2 ANQGSEA. Instrument on record: Illumina MiSeq. Starting from the raw public reads, TCRdb applied fastp trimming at Q25, assembled clones with MiXCR and retained in-frame beta chains. CDR3 protein duplicates are merged, each entry listing the most common genes and DNA. The sample profile shows 50,000 to 65,000 distinct CDR3 sequences; about 20% of them were found once. The top ten clones comprise about 2.5% of the sample. The study at large found these results: Compared with control subjects, Lofgren's syndrome patients reportedly showed the greatest expansion in the V gene segments TRAV12-1 and TRBV2. The study only suggested recognition of a sarcoidosis-associated antigen, and the antigen remained putative and unidentified. Sharing of TRAV12-1 and TRBV2 CDR3 motifs among multiple Lofgren's syndrome patients was reported, suggesting public CD4+ TCR repertoires. Analysis of alphabeta pairing showed that TRAV12-1 paired preferentially with TRBV2, and the TCRs formed by this pairing showed CDR3 homology.

The chain is assembled from TRBV29-1 and TRBJ2-5; the D gene is perhaps TRBD2, on 5 matching bases. The TCR was taken from a human donor with sarcoidosis (Löfgren's syndrome or another form), or a control subject (not recorded which). Sequences were obtained from CD4+ T cells from PBMCs. CDR3 reads: CSVAGEGLQETQYF. The sequence in DNA is TGCAGCGTTGCCGGTGAGGGTCTACAAGAGACCCAGTACTTC.